This is a list of T cell receptor beta chains from one sample in a study of T cell responses to AZD1222 COVID-19 vaccine. Using immunoSEQ multiplex PCR, the repertoire was profiled, and TCRdb retains in-frame clones only, with some absent. The table lists 150,000 to 250,000 clones, roughly 92% of them singletons, with about 1% in the top ten. The starting material was peripheral blood, obtained 28 days after the second AZD1222 dose. The receptor source for this set is an adult who received the AZD1222 COVID-19 vaccine. CDR3s include the opening cysteine and the closing phenylalanine or tryptophan. The D gene is left open where the match is weak. Clone size is stated in some rows and not others, as once, few, many or a class when expanded.

D	size	V	J	DNA	CDR3
.	.	TRBV2	TRBJ1-1	TGTGCCAGCAGTGAACGTTGGAACACTGAAGCTTTCTTT	CASSERWNTEAFF
.	.	TRBV19	TRBJ1-5	TGTGCCAGTAGTATAGTTAGGACGTTCGATCAGCCCCAGCATTTT	CASSIVRTFDQPQHF
TRBD1	.	TRBV27	TRBJ1-6	TGTGCCAGCAGTTCTCAGGGGGACTCCTATAATTCACCCCTCCACTTT	CASSSQGDSYNSPLHF
.	.	TRBV7-9	TRBJ1-3	TGTGCCAGCAGCGGGGCCGGGACATCCGAAAACACCATATATTTT	CASSGAGTSENTIYF
TRBD2	.	TRBV5-5	TRBJ2-5	TGTGCCAGCAGCTTGGGGGTCGCGGGGGTAAGCCAAGAGACCCAGTACTTC	CASSLGVAGVSQETQYF
.	.	TRBV7-2	TRBJ1-6	TGTGCCAGCAGCTTAGCAGATTCACCCCTCCACTTT	CASSLADSPLHF
.	.	TRBV10-3	TRBJ1-5	TGTGCCATCAGTGAGGACCGAAATCAGCCCCAGCATTTT	CAISEDRNQPQHF
TRBD1	.	TRBV9	TRBJ2-5	TGTGCCAGCAGCGTAGGGCTAGGGGGCTCGGGAGAGACCCAGTACTTC	CASSVGLGGSGETQYF
.	.	TRBV5-1	TRBJ1-1	TGCGCCAGCAGCTTGGTCGGGGGGCAGAACACTGAAGCTTTCTTT	CASSLVGGQNTEAFF
.	.	TRBV12-3/TRBV12-4	TRBJ1-2	TGTGCCAGCAGTGCCCAGACCTTC	CASSAQTF
.	.	TRBV20-1	TRBJ1-5	TGCAGTGCTAGTGTTATGGCAGGGGCTCAGCCCCAGCATTTT	CSASVMAGAQPQHF
.	once	TRBV19	TRBJ1-5	TGTGCCAGTAGTACACAGGGCCTTAGCAATCAGCCCCAGCATTTT	CASSTQGLSNQPQHF
.	.	TRBV5-5	TRBJ1-3	TGTGCCAGCAGCTTGGCCTCAGCTGGAAACACCATATATTTT	CASSLASAGNTIYF
TRBD2	once	TRBV5-4	TRBJ2-7	TGTGCCAGCACCCTGGGACTAGCGGGGGAATACGAGCAGTACTTC	CASTLGLAGEYEQYF
.	.	TRBV19	TRBJ1-3	TGTGCCAGTTCCCTTATAAACTCTGGAAACACCATATATTTT	CASSLINSGNTIYF
.	.	TRBV9	TRBJ1-1	TGTGCCAGCAGCGTAGAACCGGGGGGGAACACTGAAGCTTTCTTT	CASSVEPGGNTEAFF
.	.	TRBV24-1	TRBJ1-2	TGTGCCACCAGTGATTCCGCGGGGGGCTACACCTTC	CATSDSAGGYTF
.	once	TRBV2	TRBJ1-2	TGTGCCAGCAGTGAGGGGAATTTAAGCGGTTATGGCTACACCTTC	CASSEGNLSGYGYTF
TRBD1	.	TRBV11-2	TRBJ2-7	TGTGCCAGCAGTAACGGACAGGTTGTTACCTACGAGCAGTACTTC	CASSNGQVVTYEQYF
TRBD1	once	TRBV5-5	TRBJ1-1	TGTGCCAGCAGCTCACGGGACAGGGACACTGAAGCTTTCTTT	CASSSRDRDTEAFF
TRBD1	.	TRBV9	TRBJ2-3	TGTGCCAGCAGCGCGGGACAGGGGTCCGATACGCAGTATTTT	CASSAGQGSDTQYF
.	.	TRBV5-8	TRBJ2-2	TGTGCCAGCAGCTTGATAAGTGGGACCTCGGAGGCCGGGGAGCTGTTTTTT	CASSLISGTSEAGELFF
.	.	TRBV6-1	TRBJ1-2	TGTGCCAGCAGTGAATCTGGGCAGACCGGTGGATACACCTTC	CASSESGQTGGYTF
.	.	TRBV5-1	TRBJ2-5	TGCGCCAGCAGCTTGGTTCGGACAGAACAAGAGACCCAGTACTTC	CASSLVRTEQETQYF
TRBD1	.	TRBV5-4	TRBJ2-7	TGTGCCAGCAGCGTGGACAGGGGGGACGAGCAGTACTTC	CASSVDRGDEQYF
.	.	TRBV10-2	TRBJ2-1	TGCGCCAGCAGTGCCCGACGACTCGCCTACAATGAGCAGTTCTTC	CASSARRLAYNEQFF
TRBD2	.	TRBV4-3	TRBJ2-5	TGCGCCAGCAGCCGGACGCTTAGCGGGGAACAAGAGACCCAGTACTTC	CASSRTLSGEQETQYF
TRBD2	.	TRBV6-6	TRBJ2-3	TGTGCCAGCGGGGGGGAGACGGGTCCCTCGACCGACTCGCAGTATTTT	CASGGETGPSTDSQYF
.	.	TRBV5-1	TRBJ1-3	TGCGCCAGCAGCTTCGACAGCTCTTCTGGAAACACCATATATTTT	CASSFDSSSGNTIYF
.	.	TRBV27	TRBJ1-5	TGTGCCAGCAGTTTTCCCGATCAGCCCCAGCATTTT	CASSFPDQPQHF
.	few	TRBV10-1	TRBJ1-2	TGCGCCAGCAGTGATTCCACAGGGAGCTGGGGCTACACCTTC	CASSDSTGSWGYTF